The 26 T cell receptor beta chains in this list originate from one sample, sequenced in a study of CD8 T cells in ankylosing spondylitis. TCRdb re-derived calls from the 5' RACE reads in MiXCR, one entry per CDR3 protein. Altogether about 250,000 distinct CDR3 sequences are present, 10% to 13% being singletons, with the ten largest covering less than 3%. Sequenced sample: blood, either unsorted or a sorted T cell fraction (not recorded which). Receptor source: a male donor with ankylosing spondylitis or in good health (not recorded which).

The V gene is TRBV12-2, the J gene TRBJ2-4; TRBD1, the table's D call, lacks a check against the DNA. TRBV12-2 is assigned pseudogene status. CDR3 length: 16 residues. The CDR3 loop reads CASRSPIDRGGFIQYF. CDR3 bases: TGTGCAAGTCGCTCTCCTATAGACAGGGGGGGGTTCATTCAGTACTTC.

This clonotype appeared a single time. The CDR3 coding sequence is TGTGCCAGCAGTTCCCTTAGGACATCCTCCTACGAGCAGTACTTC. Translating it yields CASSSLRTSSYEQYF. J is TRBJ2-7 and V is TRBV12-3 or TRBV12-4, with TRBD1 as a possible D gene (5 bases). Trimming shortened V by 4 bases and J by 0 bases, and 13 bases separated the two germline ends. The CDR3 has 15 amino acids.

This clonotype was seen many times. The V call is TRBV12-3 or TRBV12-4, the J call TRBJ2-1, with TRBD1 matching 9 bases. The CDR3 has 15 residues. The J segment lost 8 bases and the V segment lost 5 bases, leaving 10 bases of the junction unmatched. CDR3 DNA sequence: TGTGCCAGCAGTCAAGGACAGGGGACATTCTATGAGCAGTTCTTC. Translated: CASSQGQGTFYEQFF.

Comments on this clonotype: A much bigger clone sits one base away, suggesting this may be a read error. This sequence joins TRBV9 and TRBJ1-2; D uncertain. Germline V CDR1 and CDR2: SGDLS, YYNGEE. The V end lost 4 bases, the J end lost 8 bases, and 18 bases lay between the germline ends. This CDR3 is built from 14 residues. The CDR3 sequence: CASSPWEEDWGYTF. CDR3 in DNA: TGTGCCAGCAGCCCCTGGGAGGAGGATTGGGGCTACACCTTC.

This clonotype appeared a single time. The junction departs from the called germline gene at one end, perhaps through a read error. The V and J genes are TRBV5-1 and TRBJ2-4, with 8 bases aligning to TRBD1. The CDR3 runs to 14 residues. The germline V gene encodes CDR1 SGHRS and CDR2 YFSETQ. As DNA, the CDR3 is TGCGCCAACAGCTCGACAGGGGTGAATAACATTCAGTACTTC. Amino acids: CANSSTGVNNIQYF.

The table lists this clonotype with many counts. The chain combines TRBV5-1 with TRBJ2-7; D not certain. The V end was cut by 3 bases, the J end by 6 bases, with 16 bases between. CDR3 length: 14 residues. CDR1 is SGHRS and CDR2 is YFSETQ in the germline V gene. In nucleotides, the CDR3 is TGCGCCAGCAGCTCCGGCCTAACTCCCGTCGAGCAGTACTTC. Translated, it gives CASSSGLTPVEQYF.

This clonotype was counted between two and nine times. The genes are TRBV20-1 and TRBJ2-7; D tentatively reads TRBD1 or TRBD2 (7 bases each). The CDR3 consists of 11 residues. The V end was cut by 5 bases, the J end by 8 bases, with 13 bases between. From germline, CDR1 is DFQATT and CDR2 SNEGSKA (reference sequence). The CDR3 coding sequence is TGCAGTGCTCCAGGGGGGGTCCAGCAGTACTTC. Protein sequence: CSAPGGVQQYF.

At least ten counts were recorded for this clonotype. The V gene is TRBV5-1, the J gene TRBJ1-1; TRBD1 agrees at 7 bases. The J segment lost 1 base and the V segment lost 5 bases, leaving 8 bases of the junction unmatched. Germline CDR1 is SGHRS and CDR2 is YFSETQ. The CDR3 runs to 15 residues. The CDR3 DNA reads TGCGCCAGCAGTGCGTCGGGACAGTCGAACACTGAAGCTTTCTTT. This encodes CASSASGQSNTEAFF.

The chain is built from TRBV11-1 and TRBJ1-2, with D unresolved. Germline V gene lookup returns CDR1 SGHAT and CDR2 FQDESV (reference sequence). Trimming cost V 6 bases and J 6 bases, with 17 bases left between them. This CDR3 has 14 amino acids. This CDR3 is CASSSSARLNGYTF. CDR3 DNA sequence: TGTGCCAGCAGTTCGTCGGCCCGTCTGAATGGCTACACCTTC.

This clonotype occurred a few times. The chain recombines TRBV20-1 with TRBJ1-1; D is unclear. Germline V lookup: CDR1 DFQATT, CDR2 SNEGSKA (reference sequence). This CDR3 region has 13 residues. Trimming shortened V by 6 bases and J by 1 base, and 12 bases separated the two germline ends. This CDR3 reads CSAPGVANTEAFF. The DNA of the CDR3 is TGCAGTGCCCCGGGTGTTGCGAACACTGAAGCTTTCTTT.

About this clonotype itself: A much larger clone lies one base from this, so it may be a read error. This rearrangement joins TRBV9 to TRBJ2-3; 10 bases align to TRBD2. The CDR3 covers 17 residues. Per the germline V gene, CDR1 is SGDLS and CDR2 is YYNGEE. V was clipped by 4 bases and J by 2 bases; unmatched bases: 10. The DNA of the CDR3 is TGTGCCAGCAGCTCCCCCCAAGGGACTAGCGACACAGATACGCAGTATTTT. The encoded protein is CASSSPQGTSDTDTQYF.

This clonotype came up a few times. The chain has TRBV20-1 and TRBJ1-5; a possible D gene is TRBD1 (5 bases). The CDR3 has 18 amino acids. Germline CDR1 and CDR2: DFQATT and SNEGSKA (reference sequence). V was pared by 3 bases and J by 1 base, with 22 bases between. Here the CDR3 DNA reads TGCAGTGCTAGGACTCCGGGCGGGGACCTCCTGAGCAATCAGCCCCAGCATTTT. Encoded protein: CSARTPGGDLLSNQPQHF.

This clonotype has at least ten counts. The chain links TRBV4-2 to TRBJ2-1; TRBD2 might be the D (6 bases). Germline V lookup: CDR1 LGHNA, CDR2 YNFKEQ. This CDR3 comprises 16 residues. V lost 4 bases to trimming and J lost 3 bases, with 16 bases between them. The CDR3 DNA reads TGTGCCAGCAGCCTCAGCTGGGGCGGGGACTACAATGAGCAGTTCTTC. Amino acids: CASSLSWGGDYNEQFF.

This clonotype was counted ten times or more. The chain carries TRBV20-1 and TRBJ2-3; D is perhaps TRBD2 (7 bases). V was clipped by 2 bases and J by 2 bases, with 14 bases between them. CDR3 size: 15 residues. Germline CDR1 and CDR2: DFQATT and SNEGSKA (reference sequence). The CDR3 DNA reads as TGCAGTGCTAGATCCCTACGGGGGGCCACAGATACGCAGTATTTT. Its protein is CSARSLRGATDTQYF.

This clonotype was observed many times. The rearrangement joins TRBV7-2 to TRBJ2-7, with 11 nucleotides matching TRBD2. This CDR3 is 16 amino acids long. Germline CDR1 reads SGHTA; CDR2 reads FQGNSA. J was trimmed by 3 bases and V by 5 bases; bases with no gene match: 9. The chain's CDR3 is CASSHLIAGGGYEQYF. The CDR3 nucleotides are TGTGCCAGCAGCCACCTCATAGCGGGGGGGGGCTACGAGCAGTACTTC. The variable domain in full, with the rest retrieved from reference TRBV7-2 and TRBJ2-7, is GAGVSQSPSNKVTEKGKDVELRCDPISGHTALYWYRQSLGQGLEFLIYFQGNSAPDKSGLPSDRFSAERTGGSVSTLTIQRTQQEDSAVYLCASSHLIAGGGYEQYFGPGTRLTVT.

In its sample, this clonotype was seen many times. The rearrangement uses TRBV15 and TRBJ1-1; D possibly corresponds to TRBD1 (5 bases). There are 12 residues in the CDR3. The ends were cut back, 8 bases at V and 4 bases at J, with 11 bases in the middle. CDR1 is LNHNV and CDR2 is YYDKDF in the germline V gene (reference sequence). The CDR3 loop reads CATRGMGTEAFF. CDR3 DNA: TGTGCCACCCGGGGGATGGGCACTGAAGCTTTCTTT.

The sample holds a few counts of this clonotype. The chain links TRBV7-8 to TRBJ2-4; 12 bases agree with TRBD2. J was trimmed by 2 bases and V by 5 bases; bases with no gene match: 10. The CDR3 totals 18 residues. The germline CDR1 and CDR2 sequences are SGHVS and FQNEAQ. CDR3 loop: CASSEAASGGATKNIQYF. As DNA, the CDR3 is TGTGCCAGCAGCGAGGCGGCTAGCGGGGGGGCAACCAAAAACATTCAGTACTTC.

This clonotype was counted between two and nine times. The gene calls are TRBV25-1 and TRBJ2-3; D is perhaps TRBD2 (5 bases). This CDR3 comprises 15 residues. V was shortened by 5 bases and J by 6 bases, with 18 bases between the two germline ends. Germline-derived CDR1 and CDR2 are MGHDK and SYGVNS. CDR3 bases: TGTGCCAGCAGTTCTACGGGGATGAGAAGGGATACGCAGTATTTT. This gives the protein CASSSTGMRRDTQYF.

The chain's CDR3 is CAWGQGPGGYTF. The CDR3 region has the DNA TGTGCCTGGGGACAGGGCCCTGGTGGCTACACCTTC. The chain recombines TRBV30 with TRBJ1-2; 8 nucleotides align to TRBD1. The V and J ends lost 5 bases and 7 bases, in that order; junction bases with no gene match: 6. CDR1 and CDR2 (germline): GTSNPN, SVGIG (reference sequence). There are 12 residues in the CDR3.

This clonotype has at least ten counts. The rearrangement links TRBV24-1 to TRBJ2-2; TRBD2 aligns across 10 bases. V lost 5 bases, J lost 0 bases, and 8 bases stayed unmatched. The germline CDR1 and CDR2 sequences are KGHDR and SFDVKD. This CDR3 is 18 amino acids long. Here the CDR3 reads CATSGISSGSANTGELFF. For the CDR3, the DNA is TGTGCCACCAGTGGAATCTCTAGCGGGAGCGCGAACACCGGGGAGCTGTTTTTT.

V is TRBV5-1 and J is TRBJ2-5; D perhaps matches TRBD2 (5 bases). Germline loops: CDR1 SGHRS, CDR2 YFSETQ. The CDR3 runs 15 residues. Trimming took off 4 bases at V and 5 bases at J, with 18 bases between the two ends. For the CDR3, the DNA is TGCGCCAGCAGCCCCGGAGGTGGGCCCCCTGAGACCCAGTACTTC. This gives the protein CASSPGGGPPETQYF.

The rearrangement joins TRBV12-3 or TRBV12-4 to TRBJ1-4; D gene unclear. This CDR3 spans 13 amino acids. V shed 3 bases and J shed 3 bases, with 5 bases lying between them. The chain's CDR3 is CASSLASNEKLFF. The DNA of the CDR3 is TGTGCCAGCAGTTTGGCCTCTAATGAAAAACTGTTTTTT.

At least ten counts were recorded for this clonotype. J is TRBJ2-3 and V is TRBV5-1, with 9 bases lining up with TRBD1. Germline-derived CDR1 and CDR2 are SGHRS and YFSETQ. J gave up 2 bases and V 1 base, and 2 bases lay outside the gene matches. This CDR3 contains 15 residues. The CDR3 nucleotides are TGCGCCAGCAGCTTGACAGGGGGCAACACAGATACGCAGTATTTT. Its translation: CASSLTGGNTDTQYF.

There are many counts of this clonotype. The chain joins TRBV12-3 or TRBV12-4 to TRBJ2-5, with D uncertain. The CDR3 contains 15 residues. V lost 5 bases to trimming and J lost 0 bases, with 13 bases between them. CDR3 amino acids: CASSPPWPYQETQYF. In nucleotides, the CDR3 is TGTGCCAGCAGTCCGCCGTGGCCCTACCAAGAGACCCAGTACTTC.

V usage is TRBV6-1 and J usage is TRBJ1-1; 9 nucleotides agree with TRBD1. This CDR3 is built from 15 residues. With 6 bases clipped from V and 7 bases from J, the junction kept 12 bases outside the gene matches. CDR1 and CDR2 (germline): MNHNS, SASEGT. The CDR3 DNA reads TGTGCCAGCAGACGAAAGGGACAGGGTGAGAGTGAAGCTTTCTTT. This sequence encodes CASRRKGQGESEAFF.

This clonotype has ten or more counts. The V and J genes are TRBV5-1 and TRBJ1-2; D is ambiguous. The germline V gene has CDR1 SGHRS and CDR2 YFSETQ. Trimming stripped 0 bases from V and 3 bases from J, with 12 bases between. The CDR3 covers 15 residues. The CDR3 DNA is TGCGCCAGCAGCTTGGGTGGAGGGCGAGACTATGGCTACACCTTC. Translated: CASSLGGGRDYGYTF.